This T cell receptor (beta chain) was obtained from a study of identical twins. From germline, CDR1 is MNHEY and CDR2 SMNVEV (reference sequence). Trimming removed 5 bases from V and 3 bases from J, with 14 bases in between. The CDR3 spans 14 residues. Each CDR3 protein gets one entry after TCRdb re-called the 5' RACE reads with MiXCR. This table has some 300,000 distinct CDR3 sequences, approximately 13% appearing once. The same sample was also used in a study of yellow fever vaccine responses in identical twins.

This receptor was identified in a woman between 18 and 29 years old in good health. The rearrangement uses TRBV27 and TRBJ2-7; TRBD1 or TRBD2 may be the D gene (6 bases each). Sequenced material: CD8+ T cells sorted from blood. The CDR3 region has the DNA TGTGCCAGCAGTGAGTACGGGGGACACTACGAGCAGTACTTC. Translation gives CASSEYGGHYEQYF.